These T cell receptor beta chains were read from a single sample in a study of siplizumab effects on memory and regulatory T cells. TCRdb's table, derived via immunoSEQ multiplex PCR, lists solely in-frame clones and lacks some. The data contain 70,000 to 90,000 clones, 80% to 90% of them seen just once; the ten biggest clones take up around 14%. The sequenced sample was CD4+ T cells sorted from blood. These receptors came from a human donor in good health. The CDR3 runs from the conserved cysteine through the conserved F or W. D genes are given only for firm matches. Only part of the rows carry a size: once, few, many, or a class if the clone is expanded.

size: .; length: 15; J: TRBJ1-5; V: TRBV4-2; D: .; CDR3: CASSQDFRDRQPQHF; DNA: TGTGCCAGCAGCCAAGATTTCCGGGATCGTCAGCCCCAGCATTTT
size: once; length: 16; J: TRBJ1-3; V: TRBV11-3; D: TRBD1; CDR3: CASSLLGDRSTNTIYF; DNA: TGTGCCAGCAGCTTATTGGGGGACAGGTCCACAAACACCATATATTTT
size: once; length: 14; J: TRBJ2-5; V: TRBV27; D: TRBD2; CDR3: CASSLRRGEETQYF; DNA: TGTGCCAGCAGTTTACGGCGGGGGGAAGAGACCCAGTACTTC
size: .; length: 16; J: TRBJ1-2; V: TRBV7-2; D: .; CDR3: CASSSWPRGSNYGYTF; DNA: TGTGCCAGCAGCTCATGGCCCCGGGGGTCTAACTATGGCTACACCTTC
size: .; length: 13; J: TRBJ2-3; V: TRBV19; D: .; CDR3: CASNTGATDTQYF; DNA: TGTGCCAGTAATACCGGGGCCACAGATACGCAGTATTTT
size: .; length: 14; J: TRBJ1-1; V: TRBV29-1; D: .; CDR3: CSARADPMNTEAFF; DNA: TGCAGCGCAAGGGCGGATCCAATGAACACTGAAGCTTTCTTT
size: .; length: 14; J: TRBJ2-1; V: TRBV7-2; D: .; CDR3: CASSLARENNEQFF; DNA: TGTGCCAGCAGCTTAGCCAGAGAAAACAATGAGCAGTTCTTC
size: .; length: 18; J: TRBJ1-3; V: TRBV5-6; D: .; CDR3: CASSLYLLRARSGNTIYF; DNA: TGTGCCAGCAGCTTGTATTTACTAAGGGCACGCTCTGGAAACACCATATATTTT
size: .; length: 15; J: TRBJ2-6; V: TRBV5-1; D: .; CDR3: CASSFQGTGANVLTF; DNA: TGCGCCAGCAGCTTTCAGGGGACTGGGGCCAACGTCCTGACTTTC
size: .; length: 15; J: TRBJ2-5; V: TRBV27; D: TRBD2; CDR3: CASRTLAGGGETQYF; DNA: TGTGCCAGCAGGACACTAGCGGGAGGGGGGGAGACCCAGTACTTC
size: .; length: 15; J: TRBJ2-2; V: TRBV4-2; D: .; CDR3: CASSQSVGTAGELFF; DNA: TGTGCCAGCAGCCAAAGCGTGGGGACTGCCGGGGAGCTGTTTTTT
size: .; length: 17; J: TRBJ2-1; V: TRBV11-1; D: TRBD2; CDR3: CASSSTALAGGYNEQFF; DNA: TGTGCCAGCAGCTCCACGGCACTAGCGGGAGGTTACAATGAGCAGTTCTTC
size: .; length: 16; J: TRBJ1-4; V: TRBV28; D: .; CDR3: CASSSPSGRYNEKLFF; DNA: TGTGCCAGCAGTTCTCCCTCGGGACGGTATAATGAAAAACTGTTTTTT
size: .; length: 15; J: TRBJ1-5; V: TRBV21-1; D: .; CDR3: CASSDIKEADQPQHF; DNA: TGTGCCAGCAGCGACATCAAAGAGGCAGATCAGCCCCAGCATTTT
size: few; length: 13; J: TRBJ1-1; V: TRBV11-2; D: .; CDR3: CASSFGRHTEAFF; DNA: TGTGCCAGCAGCTTTGGGAGGCACACTGAAGCTTTCTTT
size: .; length: 15; J: TRBJ1-3; V: TRBV6-5; D: TRBD1; CDR3: CASSRTGGPGNTIYF; DNA: TGTGCCAGCAGCCGCACAGGGGGACCTGGAAACACCATATATTTT
size: .; length: 15; J: TRBJ2-3; V: TRBV5-1; D: .; CDR3: CASSLIPGNADTQYF; DNA: TGCGCCAGCAGCTTAATTCCCGGGAACGCAGATACGCAGTATTTT
size: .; length: 15; J: TRBJ2-7; V: TRBV11-3; D: TRBD1; CDR3: CASSPGTGGFYEQYF; DNA: TGTGCCAGCAGCCCCGGGACAGGGGGTTTTTACGAGCAGTACTTC
size: .; length: 15; J: TRBJ2-1; V: TRBV2; D: TRBD1; CDR3: CASSAGWDSYNEQFF; DNA: TGTGCCAGCAGTGCCGGTTGGGACAGCTACAATGAGCAGTTCTTC
size: .; length: 15; J: TRBJ2-7; V: TRBV27; D: TRBD1; CDR3: CASSPGQGGIDEQYF; DNA: TGTGCCAGCAGTCCTGGACAGGGGGGAATTGACGAGCAGTACTTC
size: .; length: 13; J: TRBJ1-5; V: TRBV5-5; D: .; CDR3: CASSLLGVQPQHF; DNA: TGTGCCAGCAGCTTGTTGGGGGTGCAGCCCCAGCATTTT
size: .; length: 12; J: TRBJ2-3; V: TRBV5-1; D: .; CDR3: CASSRPTDTQYF; DNA: TGCGCCAGCAGCCGGCCCACAGATACGCAGTATTTT
size: .; length: 16; J: TRBJ2-5; V: TRBV11-3; D: TRBD2; CDR3: CASSLSLAGIRETQYF; DNA: TGTGCCAGCAGCTTAAGCCTAGCGGGAATCCGGGAGACCCAGTACTTC
size: .; length: 23; J: TRBJ2-3; V: TRBV9; D: TRBD2; CDR3: CASSVGRGRGLAGSYASTDTQYF; DNA: TGTGCCAGCAGCGTAGGCCGGGGGCGCGGACTAGCGGGGTCCTACGCTAGCACAGATACGCAGTATTTT
size: .; length: 15; J: TRBJ2-1; V: TRBV11-3; D: TRBD1; CDR3: CASSPPGQGYNEQFF; DNA: TGTGCCAGCAGCCCCCCGGGACAGGGCTACAATGAGCAGTTCTTC
size: once; length: 13; J: TRBJ2-7; V: TRBV6-6; D: TRBD1; CDR3: CASSTGALYEQYF; DNA: TGTGCCAGCAGTACAGGGGCCCTCTACGAGCAGTACTTC
size: .; length: 12; J: TRBJ1-3; V: TRBV6-6; D: .; CDR3: CASGTSGNTIYF; DNA: TGTGCCAGCGGGACCTCTGGAAACACCATATATTTT
size: .; length: 15; J: TRBJ2-5; V: TRBV9; D: .; CDR3: CASSSHGGVGETQYF; DNA: TGTGCCAGCAGCTCACACGGGGGAGTGGGAGAGACCCAGTACTTC
size: once; length: 16; J: TRBJ2-2; V: TRBV18; D: .; CDR3: CASSPGNNANTGELFF; DNA: TGTGCCAGCTCACCTGGGAACAACGCGAACACCGGGGAGCTGTTTTTT
size: .; length: 12; J: TRBJ2-5; V: TRBV29-1; D: .; CDR3: CSAARGRETQYF; DNA: TGCAGCGCGGCAAGGGGAAGGGAGACCCAGTACTTC
size: once; length: 14; J: TRBJ2-2; V: TRBV19; D: .; CDR3: CASSLQLNTGELFF; DNA: TGTGCCAGTAGTCTCCAGCTGAACACCGGGGAGCTGTTTTTT
size: .; length: 20; J: TRBJ2-2; V: TRBV12-2; D: .; CDR3: CASRLADLGLAGERTGELFF; DNA: TGTGCAAGTCGCTTAGCAGACTTGGGACTAGCGGGAGAGAGAACCGGGGAGCTGTTTTTT
size: .; length: 14; J: TRBJ1-3; V: TRBV30; D: .; CDR3: CAWSVTRSGNTIYF; DNA: TGTGCCTGGAGTGTAACTCGTAGCGGAAACACCATATATTTT
size: .; length: 17; J: TRBJ2-1; V: TRBV10-2; D: .; CDR3: CASSESGPRSSYNEQFF; DNA: TGCGCCAGCAGTGAGTCGGGACCCCGGAGCTCCTACAATGAGCAGTTCTTC
size: .; length: 14; J: TRBJ2-7; V: TRBV6-6; D: TRBD1; CDR3: CASSWDRTYYEQYF; DNA: TGTGCCAGCAGCTGGGACAGGACATACTACGAGCAGTACTTC
size: .; length: 14; J: TRBJ2-3; V: TRBV9; D: TRBD1; CDR3: CASSGHTGADTQYF; DNA: TGTGCCAGCAGCGGACACACAGGGGCAGATACGCAGTATTTT
size: .; length: 15; J: TRBJ1-2; V: TRBV19; D: .; CDR3: CASSIWDGANYGYTF; DNA: TGTGCCAGTAGTATATGGGACGGTGCTAACTATGGCTACACCTTC
size: .; length: 14; J: TRBJ1-6; V: TRBV5-6; D: TRBD1; CDR3: CASSLTGGYSPLHF; DNA: TGTGCCAGCAGCTTGACAGGGGGGTATTCACCCCTCCACTTT
size: .; length: 14; J: TRBJ2-7; V: TRBV7-9; D: .; CDR3: CASSLEISRGKQYF; DNA: TGTGCCAGCAGCTTAGAAATTAGCCGGGGAAAGCAGTACTTC
size: .; length: 14; J: TRBJ2-6; V: TRBV28; D: .; CDR3: CASSPYSGANVLTF; DNA: TGTGCCAGCAGCCCATACTCTGGGGCCAACGTCCTGACTTTC
size: .; length: 14; J: TRBJ2-7; V: TRBV5-1; D: TRBD2; CDR3: CASSLDQGGYEQYF; DNA: TGCGCCAGCAGCTTGGACCAGGGAGGGTACGAGCAGTACTTC
size: .; length: 16; J: TRBJ1-3; V: TRBV7-9; D: .; CDR3: CASSLGEGFTGNTIYF; DNA: TGTGCCAGCAGCTTAGGCGAGGGGTTCACTGGAAACACCATATATTTT
size: few; length: 14; J: TRBJ1-5; V: TRBV6-6; D: TRBD1; CDR3: CASRGDRSYQPQHF; DNA: TGTGCCAGCAGGGGGGACAGGTCATATCAGCCCCAGCATTTT
size: .; length: 16; J: TRBJ2-1; V: TRBV10-3; D: TRBD2; CDR3: CAISSRREEAYNEQFF; DNA: TGTGCCATCAGCTCACGGCGGGAGGAAGCCTACAATGAGCAGTTCTTC
size: .; length: 13; J: TRBJ2-1; V: TRBV28; D: .; CDR3: CASGRVSYNEQFF; DNA: TGTGCCTCAGGAAGGGTCTCCTACAATGAGCAGTTCTTC
size: .; length: 14; J: TRBJ2-1; V: TRBV29-1; D: TRBD2; CDR3: CSVVAGGSYNEQFF; DNA: TGCAGCGTTGTAGCGGGAGGTTCGTACAATGAGCAGTTCTTC
size: .; length: 14; J: TRBJ1-2; V: TRBV5-4; D: .; CDR3: CASSLSGSRLRYTF; DNA: TGTGCCAGCAGCTTGTCTGGTTCTCGGCTGCGGTACACCTTC
size: .; length: 14; J: TRBJ1-6; V: TRBV2; D: .; CDR3: CASSVRQSNSPLHF; DNA: TGTGCCAGCAGTGTTCGGCAGAGTAATTCACCCCTCCACTTT
size: few; length: 12; J: TRBJ2-7; V: TRBV6-1; D: .; CDR3: CASSEAGYEQYF; DNA: TGTGCCAGCAGTGAAGCGGGCTACGAGCAGTACTTC
size: .; length: 15; J: TRBJ2-7; V: TRBV12-5; D: .; CDR3: CASGLGPPSTTEQYF; DNA: TGTGCTAGTGGTTTGGGCCCACCCAGCACCACCGAGCAGTACTTC
size: .; length: 13; J: TRBJ1-1; V: TRBV7-3; D: TRBD1; CDR3: CASSVQGITEAFF; DNA: TGTGCCAGCAGCGTACAGGGGATCACTGAAGCTTTCTTT